Following are 6 T cell receptor beta chains from one sample sequenced in a study of T cells in localized non-small cell lung cancer. Sequenced by immunoSEQ multiplex PCR; TCRdb stores in-frame clones only, minus some. Here the sample spans 2,500 to 3,500 clones, 25% to 35% being singletons. The material sequenced was lung tumor tissue, taken before any cancer treatment. The receptors come from a woman aged 40 to 75 with stage III lung adenocarcinoma.

This clone was recorded a few times. The chain couples TRBV6-8 to TRBJ2-7; 9 bases are shared with TRBD1. Looked up from germline, CDR1 is MNHGY and CDR2 is SAAAGT. The CDR3 has 16 residues. Trimming at V came to 5 bases and at J to 0 bases, leaving 8 bases not matched to a gene. In DNA form, the CDR3 reads TGTGCCAGCAGTCGTACAGGGGGCTTCGCCTCCTACGAGCAGTACTTC. The encoded protein is CASSRTGGFASYEQYF.

This clone was seen more than once but under ten times. The germline gene is not matched at one end of the junction; a read error may be the cause. The chain uses TRBV6-8 and TRBJ1-2, with D unresolved. CDR3 length: 12 amino acids. Germline CDR1 is MNHGY and CDR2 is SAAAGT. In nucleotides, the CDR3 is TGTGCCAGCAGTGACTCAAGCGGCGGCTACACCTTC. It codes for CASSDSSGGYTF.

By share, this clone counts as medium-sized. Germline and junction disagree at one end, which may indicate a read error. The rearrangement uses TRBV6-8 and TRBJ1-1; 9 bases are shared with TRBD1. This CDR3 comprises 13 residues. CDR1 and CDR2 (germline): MNHGY, SAAAGT. The CDR3 DNA follows: TGTGCCATCAGTAGGACAGGGGAGACTGAAGCTTTCTTT. Translation gives CAISRTGETEAFF.

This clone was seen a handful of times. The junction shows a germline mismatch at one end, possibly a read error. The V and J genes are TRBV11-3 and TRBJ2-2; 9 positions agree with TRBD1. Germline CDR1 and CDR2: SGHNT and YENEEA. This CDR3 spans 14 amino acids. The CDR3 DNA is TGTGCTAGCAGCTCTGACAGGGGGTTCGGGGAGCTGTTTTTT. It is translated as CASSSDRGFGELFF.

V is TRBV6-8 and J is TRBJ1-5; D is ambiguous. The CDR3 runs 13 residues. Germline-derived CDR1 and CDR2 are MNHGY and SAAAGT. Trimming stripped 6 bases from V and 3 bases from J, with 9 bases between. This CDR3 is CASRVKDNQPQHF. DNA of the CDR3: TGTGCCAGCAGGGTGAAGGACAATCAGCCCCAGCATTTT.

The chain uses TRBV6-1 and TRBJ2-7; D possibly corresponds to TRBD1 (5 bases). The CDR3 loop spans 12 amino acids. Trimming shortened V by 1 base and J by 5 bases, and 6 bases separated the two germline ends. Per germline, CDR1 MNHNS and CDR2 SASEGT. The CDR3 protein is CASSEGGHEQYF. Here the CDR3 DNA reads TGTGCCAGCAGTGAAGGGGGCCACGAGCAGTACTTC.